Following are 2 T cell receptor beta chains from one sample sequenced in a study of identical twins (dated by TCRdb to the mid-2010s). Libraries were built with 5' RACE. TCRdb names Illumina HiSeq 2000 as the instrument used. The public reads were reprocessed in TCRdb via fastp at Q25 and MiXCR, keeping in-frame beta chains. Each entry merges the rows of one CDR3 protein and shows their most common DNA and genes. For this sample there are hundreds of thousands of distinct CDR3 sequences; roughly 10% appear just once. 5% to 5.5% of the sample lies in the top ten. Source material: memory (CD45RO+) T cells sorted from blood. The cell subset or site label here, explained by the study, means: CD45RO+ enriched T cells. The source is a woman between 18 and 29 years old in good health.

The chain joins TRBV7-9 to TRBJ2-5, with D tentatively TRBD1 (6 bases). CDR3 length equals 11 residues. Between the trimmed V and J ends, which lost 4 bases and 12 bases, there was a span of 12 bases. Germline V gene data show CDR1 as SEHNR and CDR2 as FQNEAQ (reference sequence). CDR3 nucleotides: TGTGCCAGCAGCTCCACAGGGTTAAAGTACTTC. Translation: CASSSTGLKYF.

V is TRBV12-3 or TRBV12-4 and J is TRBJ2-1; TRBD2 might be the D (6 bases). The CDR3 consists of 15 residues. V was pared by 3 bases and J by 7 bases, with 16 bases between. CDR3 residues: CASSFGGFSKNEQFF. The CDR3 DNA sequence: TGTGCCAGCAGTTTCGGGGGTTTTTCTAAGAATGAGCAGTTCTTC.